The 16 T cell receptor beta chains listed next were all sequenced from one sample in a study of CD8 T cells in Susac syndrome. It was with random hexamers that roughly 0.45 to 1 ug RNA was reverse transcribed. TCRdb called the immunoSEQ multiplex PCR reads again in MiXCR, with one record for every CDR3 protein. The sample records approximately 150,000 distinct CDR3 sequences, 93% being singletons. Sample: CD4+ T cells from PBMCs. The receptor set was obtained from a human donor with multiple sclerosis.

This clonotype was seen once. The chain has TRBV12-3 or TRBV12-4 and TRBJ2-5; tentative D call: TRBD1 (5 bases). The V end lost 5 bases, the J end lost 2 bases, and 9 bases lay between the germline ends. This CDR3 contains 13 residues. The CDR3 reads CASSIRQQETQYF. As DNA, the CDR3 is TGTGCCAGCAGTATCAGACAGCAAGAGACCCAGTACTTC.

This sequence joins TRBV28 and TRBJ1-2; tentatively, D is TRBD1 (5 bases). V was cut by 3 bases and J by 5 bases, with 13 bases left in between. CDR3 length equals 14 residues. Germline CDR1 reads MDHEN; CDR2 reads SYDVKM. The CDR3, as DNA: TGTGCCAGCAGTTTTCTTGCAGGGATGTATGGCTACACCTTC. Encoded protein: CASSFLAGMYGYTF.

This rearrangement joins TRBV5-1 to TRBJ1-6; perhaps TRBD1 as D (5 bases). V was shortened by 6 bases and J by 6 bases, with 16 bases between the two germline ends. Germline values: CDR1 SGHRS, CDR2 YFSETQ. CDR3 length: 15 amino acids. The CDR3 DNA reads TGCGCCAGCAACCCAGGGACGCTACTTAATTCACCCCTCCACTTT. As protein: CASNPGTLLNSPLHF.

V and J are TRBV3-1 and TRBJ2-7; D may be TRBD1 (6 bases). CDR3 length: 13 amino acids. Between the trimmed V and J ends, which lost 2 bases and 7 bases, there was a span of 12 bases. Germline CDR1 and CDR2: LGHDT and YNNKEL (reference sequence). CDR3 nucleotides: TGTGCCAGCAGCCAACAGGGGTTGGGGGAGCAGTACTTC. Amino acid sequence: CASSQQGLGEQYF.

The chain joins TRBV29-1 to TRBJ2-5; 10 bases match TRBD2. This CDR3 region has 15 residues. The germline V gene has CDR1 SQVTM and CDR2 ANQGSEA. The trim removed 4 bases at V and 5 bases at J, leaving 10 bases unmatched. CDR3 nucleotides: TGCAGCGTTGTACCCCGAGCGGGAGGGCGGGAGACCCAGTACTTC. Amino acid sequence: CSVVPRAGGRETQYF.

The genes are TRBV3-1 and TRBJ2-1; TRBD2 matches 8 bases. The trim removed 4 bases at V and 1 base at J, leaving 6 bases unmatched. The CDR3 contains 16 residues. Looked up from germline, CDR1 is LGHDT and CDR2 is YNNKEL (reference sequence). CDR3 sequence: CASSPQAGVSYNEQFF. For the CDR3, the DNA is TGTGCCAGCAGCCCCCAAGCGGGGGTTTCCTACAATGAGCAGTTCTTC.

The chain combines TRBV5-1 with TRBJ1-2; D gene ambiguous. Between the trimmed V and J ends, which lost 1 base and 0 bases, there was a span of 10 bases. The CDR3 contains 15 residues. The V gene's germline CDR1 is SGHRS and CDR2 YFSETQ. CDR3 sequence (DNA): TGCGCCAGCAGCTTGCCAGACCCACCTAACTATGGCTACACCTTC. The encoded protein is CASSLPDPPNYGYTF.

This chain uses TRBV2 with TRBJ1-6; unclear D gene. Looked up from germline, CDR1 is SNHLY and CDR2 is FYNNEI. The germline V and J ends were trimmed by 10 bases and 10 bases, with 14 bases remaining between them. The CDR3 has 12 amino acids. The CDR3 sequence: CATCRVSSPLHF. The CDR3, as DNA: TGTGCCACCTGTCGAGTCAGCTCACCCCTCCACTTT.

CDR3 bases: TGTGCCAGCAGCTCGACTAGCGGGAGTGTTGGCACCGGGGAGCTGTTTTTT. Its protein is CASSSTSGSVGTGELFF. The chain has TRBV5-4 and TRBJ2-2; 12 positions agree with TRBD2. Trimming cost V 3 bases and J 4 bases; bases outside gene matches: 7. The CDR3 runs 17 residues. The germline V gene encodes CDR1 SGHNT and CDR2 YYREEE (reference sequence).

The CDR3 coding sequence is TGTGCCACGACAGGGGGCGCGGAAATGAACACTGAAGCTTTCTTT. Its protein product is CATTGGAEMNTEAFF. The chain recombines TRBV6-5 with TRBJ1-1; 10 positions agree with TRBD1. V shed 10 bases and J 0 bases; nucleotides not matched to a gene: 8. The CDR3 runs to 15 residues. The germline CDR1 and CDR2 sequences are MNHEY and SVGAGI.

This clonotype was seen once. The chain carries TRBV20-1 and TRBJ2-1; TRBD2 matches at 14 bases. CDR3 length: 16 amino acids. The J segment lost 3 bases and the V segment lost 4 bases, leaving 5 bases of the junction unmatched. Germline V gene sequence: CDR1 DFQATT, CDR2 SNEGSKA (reference sequence). The CDR3 loop reads CSATSGTSGSYNEQFF. DNA for the CDR3: TGCAGTGCTACCTCCGGGACTAGCGGGAGCTACAATGAGCAGTTCTTC.

The chain joins TRBV6-2 or TRBV6-3 to TRBJ2-7, with 7 bases matching TRBD1. J lost 1 base, V lost 6 bases, and 6 bases had no gene match. The V gene's germline CDR1 is MNHEY and CDR2 SVGEGT. This CDR3 is built from 14 residues. The CDR3 reads CASSRQTGSYEQYF. Here the CDR3 DNA reads TGTGCCAGCAGCCGCCAGACAGGGTCCTACGAGCAGTACTTC.

The chain is built from TRBV20-1 and TRBJ2-5; no definite D call. The CDR3 is 13 amino acids. Germline values: CDR1 DFQATT, CDR2 SNEGSKA (reference sequence). The V and J ends lost 3 bases and 4 bases respectively, with 12 bases between them. CDR3 sequence reads: CSASGVFGETQYF. DNA of the CDR3: TGCAGTGCTAGTGGTGTTTTCGGAGAGACCCAGTACTTC.

This chain links TRBV12-3 or TRBV12-4 with TRBJ1-1; D not resolved. V shed 2 bases and J shed 0 bases, with 7 bases lying between them. The CDR3 is 14 residues long. This CDR3 is CASSLRAVNTEAFF. Written as DNA, the CDR3 is TGTGCCAGCAGTTTAAGGGCGGTGAACACTGAAGCTTTCTTT.

This sequence joins TRBV14 and TRBJ1-2, with 7 bases lining up with TRBD1. Germline loops: CDR1 SGHDN, CDR2 FVKESK. Losses at the gene ends were 4 bases for V and 2 bases for J; bases not matched to a gene: 7. This CDR3 is built from 15 residues. The CDR3 coding sequence is TGTGCCAGCAGCCCTCTTGGACAGGAGAACTATGGCTACACCTTC. Its protein product is CASSPLGQENYGYTF.

This clonotype has more than one count but fewer than ten. J is TRBJ2-5 and V is TRBV5-1; D unclear. Per the germline V gene, CDR1 is SGHRS and CDR2 is YFSETQ. The CDR3 has 13 residues. V shed 0 bases and J shed 5 bases, with 8 bases lying between them. The DNA of the CDR3 is TGCGCCAGCAGCTTGGGACTGCGGGAGACCCAGTACTTC. This translates into CASSLGLRETQYF.